The 26 T cell receptor beta chains below come from one sample, sequenced in a study of blood T cell repertoires in COVID-19. Clones were read by immunoSEQ multiplex PCR, and TCRdb kept only the in-frame ones, dropping some. The sample comprises around 450,000 clones, 90% of which are singletons, and 0.6% to 0.7% rests with the top ten. Sequenced: PBMCs or T cells enriched from blood (not recorded which). These receptors came from a man between 18 and 29 years old who had recovered from COVID-19.

The rearrangement uses TRBV7-9 and TRBJ1-1; no clear D gene. V was shortened by 5 bases and J by 0 bases, with 13 bases between the two germline ends. CDR1 and CDR2 from the germline V gene are SEHNR and FQNEAQ (reference sequence). The CDR3 totals 15 residues. CDR3 in amino acids: CASSPTAGMNTEAFF. In DNA form, the CDR3 reads TGTGCCAGCAGCCCAACGGCGGGGATGAACACTGAAGCTTTCTTT.

The DNA of the CDR3 is TGTGCCAGCAGCCCGGAAGCGAATTCACCCCTCCACTTT. Its protein product is CASSPEANSPLHF. The chain has TRBV9 and TRBJ1-6; D gene uncertain. From germline, CDR1 is SGDLS and CDR2 YYNGEE. This CDR3 is built from 13 residues. V was cut by 4 bases and J by 7 bases, with 9 bases left in between.

This chain joins TRBV19 and TRBJ2-1, with 11 bases lining up with TRBD2. The CDR3 length is 15 residues. Germline-derived CDR1 and CDR2 are LNHDA and SQIVND (reference sequence). The ends lost 6 bases at V and 9 bases at J; junction bases unmatched: 10. CDR3 sequence reads: CASSITSGGSSEQFF. DNA for the CDR3: TGTGCCAGTAGCATCACTAGCGGGGGAAGTAGTGAGCAGTTCTTC.

The V and J genes are TRBV19 and TRBJ1-5, with 9 bases aligning to TRBD1. This CDR3 region has 13 residues. J was trimmed by 6 bases and V by 6 bases; bases with no gene match: 3. In germline, CDR1 is LNHDA, CDR2 SQIVND (reference sequence). CDR3 protein: CASRDRGAQPQHF. DNA for the CDR3: TGTGCCAGTAGGGACAGGGGCGCTCAGCCCCAGCATTTT.

The chain uses TRBV11-2 and TRBJ1-5; D not certain. The germline V and J ends were trimmed by 5 bases and 4 bases, with 12 bases remaining between them. Germline V CDR1 and CDR2: SGHAT, FQNNGV. The CDR3 consists of 14 residues. CDR3: CASSGGVGNQPQHF. In DNA, the CDR3 is TGTGCCAGCAGCGGCGGGGTGGGAAATCAGCCCCAGCATTTT.

The count of this clone is one. The CDR3 coding sequence is TGCGCCAGCAGCCAAGCTGGCGGTTACGGTGGAGGTGAAAAACTGTTTTTT. This encodes CASSQAGGYGGGEKLFF. This rearrangement joins TRBV4-1 to TRBJ1-4; D call uncertain. V shed 1 base and J shed 7 bases, with 19 bases lying between them. Germline CDR1 reads MGHRA; CDR2 reads YSYEKL. The CDR3 totals 17 residues.

V and J are TRBV7-9 and TRBJ2-1; 7 bases align to TRBD2. Trimming at V came to 2 bases and at J to 3 bases, leaving 10 bases not matched to a gene. Germline CDR1 reads SEHNR; CDR2 reads FQNEAQ (reference sequence). There are 17 residues in the CDR3. CDR3 bases: TGTGCCAGCAGCTTACCCCCTAGCGGACCAGACTACAATGAGCAGTTCTTC. Translation gives CASSLPPSGPDYNEQFF.

V usage is TRBV29-1 and J usage is TRBJ2-7, with TRBD1 matching over 8 bases. V lost 3 bases and J lost 2; bases outside the gene matches: 6. The CDR3 runs to 14 residues. CDR1 SQVTM and CDR2 ANQGSEA come from the germline V gene. The CDR3, as DNA: TGCAGCGTTGAGATGTTACAGGGGGCCTACGAGCAGTACTTC. Translated: CSVEMLQGAYEQYF.

The CDR3 spells CASSPHGGSPDTQYF. DNA of the CDR3: TGTGCCAGCTCACCACACGGGGGAAGCCCAGATACGCAGTATTTT. The chain is built from TRBV18 and TRBJ2-3; possible D gene TRBD2, 6 bases. The CDR3 contains 15 residues. Deletions cut 1 base from V and 4 bases from J, with 12 bases between. Germline V gives CDR1 KGHSH, CDR2 LQKENI.

The rearrangement joins TRBV3-1 (or the pseudogene TRBV3-2) to TRBJ2-2; 7 nucleotides align to TRBD2. V was clipped by 0 bases and J by 4 bases; unmatched bases: 11. The CDR3 extends over 18 amino acids. The germline V gene has CDR1 LGHDT and CDR2 YNNKEL (reference sequence). CDR3 sequence (DNA): TGTGCCAGCAGCCAAGAGTTCAGCGGGGCACTTTTCACCGGGGAGCTGTTTTTT. This gives the protein CASSQEFSGALFTGELFF.

The CDR3 DNA sequence: TGTGCCAGCAGTTCACCGGGACTAGCGGATTACAATGAGCAGTTCTTC. Protein product: CASSSPGLADYNEQFF. The rearrangement links TRBV5-4 to TRBJ2-1; 11 nucleotides match TRBD2. Germline values: CDR1 SGHNT, CDR2 YYREEE (reference sequence). The CDR3 has 16 amino acids. V lost 5 bases to trimming and J lost 4 bases; unmatched junction nucleotides: 8.

V gene TRBV5-3 combines with J gene TRBJ2-7; 12 bases are a match to TRBD1. TRBV5-3 has ORF status, its function being uncertain. The CDR3 contains 17 residues. V lost 1 base, J lost 1 base, and 6 bases stayed unmatched. The CDR3 region has the DNA TGTGCCAGAAGCTTGAGGGACAGGGGGCAAGGTTCCTACGAGCAGTACTTC. This gives the protein CARSLRDRGQGSYEQYF.

The genes are TRBV5-1 and TRBJ2-1; 9 positions match TRBD1. The CDR3 covers 12 residues. Trimming cost V 5 bases and J 6 bases; bases outside gene matches: 0. Germline CDR1 SGHRS, CDR2 YFSETQ. CDR3 amino acids: CASRDRGNEQFF. As DNA, the CDR3 is TGCGCCAGCAGGGACAGGGGCAATGAGCAGTTCTTC.

This chain joins TRBV5-1 and TRBJ2-7, with 7 nucleotides matching TRBD2. Germline values: CDR1 SGHRS, CDR2 YFSETQ. The length of the CDR3 is 14 residues. Trimming cost V 3 bases and J 5 bases; bases outside gene matches: 8. The CDR3 spells CASSSGTTRDEQYF. The CDR3 coding sequence is TGCGCCAGCAGCTCGGGGACTACTAGAGACGAGCAGTACTTC.

V usage is TRBV5-4 and J usage is TRBJ2-3, with D possibly being TRBD2 (7 bases). The length of the CDR3 is 15 residues. CDR1 is SGHNT and CDR2 is YYREEE in the germline V gene (reference sequence). V was cut by 3 bases and J by 6 bases, with 17 bases left in between. The CDR3 here is CASSWDGGARDTQYF. CDR3 DNA: TGTGCCAGCAGCTGGGATGGGGGGGCCAGGGATACGCAGTATTTT.

This clone has just one count. The chain combines TRBV28 with TRBJ2-3, with 10 bases matching TRBD2. Trimming removed 3 bases from V and 2 bases from J; junction bases left unmatched: 5. The CDR3 is 16 residues long. CDR1 is MDHEN and CDR2 is SYDVKM in the germline V gene. The CDR3 DNA reads as TGTGCCAGCAGTTTTCCTCTAGCGGGAGTCACAGATACGCAGTATTTT. This gives the protein CASSFPLAGVTDTQYF.

This rearrangement joins TRBV21-1 to TRBJ1-2. TRBV21-1 constitutes a pseudogene. The CDR3 is 16 amino acids. CDR3 DNA sequence: TGTGCCAGCGTGGGGCCGGAGGAGGGAGATCCATATGGCTACACCTTC. Its protein product is CASVGPEEGDPYGYTF.

The V gene is TRBV5-8, the J gene TRBJ1-1; D unresolved. Trimming took off 4 bases at V and 11 bases at J, with 12 bases between the two ends. The CDR3 spans 11 residues. Germline V CDR1 and CDR2: SGHTS, YDEGEE. In DNA, the CDR3 is TGTGCCAGCAGCGTGCAGAGGAGGGCTTTCTTT. It translates to CASSVQRRAFF. The whole variable domain, remainder taken from reference TRBV5-8 and TRBJ1-1, is EAGVTQSPTHLIKTRGQQATLRCSPISGHTSVYWYQQALGLGLQFLLWYDEGEERNRGNFPPRFSGRQFPNYSSELNVNALELEDSALYLCASSVQRRAFFGQGTRLTVV.

The chain combines TRBV9 with TRBJ1-2; D is possibly TRBD1 (5 bases). The germline V and J ends were trimmed by 1 base and 11 bases, with 15 bases remaining between them. The CDR3 consists of 13 residues. Germline V gives CDR1 SGDLS, CDR2 YYNGEE. CDR3: CASSVSWGDLYTF. CDR3 sequence (DNA): TGTGCCAGCAGCGTAAGCTGGGGGGATTTATACACCTTC.

This chain uses TRBV18 with TRBJ1-1; perhaps TRBD1 as D (6 bases). The CDR3 totals 14 residues. Germline V gene lookup returns CDR1 KGHSH and CDR2 LQKENI. Trimming shortened V by 3 bases and J by 6 bases, and 14 bases separated the two germline ends. The CDR3, as DNA: TGTGCCAGCTCACCGGACAGTACGATTCCTGAAGCTTTCTTT. As protein: CASSPDSTIPEAFF.

V usage is TRBV25-1 and J usage is TRBJ1-5; D perhaps matches TRBD1 (5 bases). Trimming took off 3 bases at V and 7 bases at J, with 22 bases between the two ends. CDR3 length: 17 amino acids. The germline V gene encodes CDR1 MGHDK and CDR2 SYGVNS. This CDR3 reads CASSEARVNGGGQPQHF. As DNA, the CDR3 is TGTGCCAGCAGTGAGGCCAGGGTTAATGGGGGGGGGCAGCCCCAGCATTTT. Looking up the rest from reference TRBV25-1 and TRBJ1-5 gives the full variable domain: EADIYQTPRYLVIGTGKKITLECSQTMGHDKMYWYQQDPGMELHLIHYSYGVNSTEKGDLSSESTVSRIRTEHFPLTLESARPSHTSQYLCASSEARVNGGGQPQHFGDGTRLSIL.

The J gene is TRBJ1-1, the V gene TRBV9; D uncertain. In germline, CDR1 is SGDLS, CDR2 YYNGEE. V was trimmed by 4 bases and J by 3 bases, leaving 10 bases between them. The CDR3 contains 13 residues. Here the CDR3 reads CASSNRVDTEAFF. CDR3 DNA: TGTGCCAGCAGCAACCGGGTCGACACTGAAGCTTTCTTT. Complete variable domain (other parts from reference TRBV9 and TRBJ1-1): DSGVTQTPKHLITATGQRVTLRCSPRSGDLSVYWYQQSLDQGLQFLIQYYNGEERAKGNILERFSAQQFPDLHSELNLSSLELGDSALYFCASSNRVDTEAFFGQGTRLTVV.

There are a few counts of this clone. The chain links TRBV24-1 to TRBJ2-1, with D possibly TRBD2 on 6 matching bases. Trimming cost V 2 bases and J 5 bases, with 15 bases left between them. Germline assignment: CDR1 KGHDR and CDR2 SFDVKD. The CDR3 consists of 16 residues. This CDR3 is CATSDSGPGVNNEQFF. The CDR3 DNA reads as TGTGCCACCAGTGATTCGGGGCCGGGGGTCAACAATGAGCAGTTCTTC.

The V gene is TRBV19, the J gene TRBJ1-2, with 10 bases fitting TRBD1. Looked up from germline, CDR1 is LNHDA and CDR2 is SQIVND (reference sequence). This CDR3 has 14 residues. V trimming: 2 bases; J trimming: 8 bases; junction bases outside the gene matches: 5. The CDR3 nucleotides are TGTGCCAGTAGTATACGGGACAGGGGCTCGGGCTACACCTTC. As protein: CASSIRDRGSGYTF.

The chain couples TRBV7-6 to TRBJ1-6; 8 nucleotides match TRBD1. The V gene end was trimmed by 5 bases and the J gene end by 6 bases; junction bases not matched to a gene: 6. Per the germline V gene, CDR1 is SGHVS and CDR2 is FNYEAQ. CDR3 length equals 15 residues. The CDR3 protein is CASSPGQGGNSPLHF. The CDR3, as DNA: TGTGCCAGCAGCCCCGGACAGGGCGGTAATTCACCCCTCCACTTT.

The rearrangement joins TRBV5-6 to TRBJ2-2; 9 nucleotides align to TRBD1. Unmatched junction bases numbered 17, after V lost 4 bases and J lost 4 bases. This CDR3 is built from 19 residues. From germline, CDR1 is SGHDT and CDR2 YYEEEE. The CDR3: CASSLLGTGRIAGTGELFF. The CDR3 region has the DNA TGTGCCAGCAGCCTTCTGGGGACAGGGCGTATAGCGGGCACCGGGGAGCTGTTTTTT.